A single sample is the source of the 29 T cell receptor beta chains below, sequenced in a study of cytomegalovirus exposure and HLA in healthy donors (dated by TCRdb to about 2017). Library generation was performed with the immunoSEQ multiplex PCR assay. For the multiplex PCR, a mixture combining 60 forward primers for TCR Vbeta segments and 13 reverse primers for TCR Jbeta segments was used. In TCRdb, the immuneACCESS table is reduced to in-frame sequences with V and J assigned. These tables do not hold every clone; where another copy was compared, an unresolved V gene accounts for under half, and the others remain unexplained. Within this sample are 150,000 to 250,000 clones, with more than 65% of them counted one time only. The ten biggest clones cover around 1.6% of the sample. The sample was PBMCs. These receptors were collected from a girl aged 5 to 17 in good health and CMV-seropositive.

The chain combines TRBV5-8 with TRBJ2-5, with D uncertain. CDR1 is SGHTS, CDR2 YDEGEE, per germline. V lost 4 bases and J lost 2, with 15 bases in between. The CDR3 runs to 15 residues. The CDR3 region is CASSLRSGPQETQYF. The CDR3 nucleotides are TGTGCCAGCAGCCTAAGATCAGGTCCACAAGAGACCCAGTACTTC.

The rearrangement links TRBV27 to TRBJ2-2; maybe TRBD2 (5 bases). V lost 7 bases and J 0 bases, leaving 9 bases between the germline ends. The CDR3 is 14 residues long. Germline CDR1 MNHEY, CDR2 SMNVEV (reference sequence). CDR3 DNA: TGTGCCAGCACTAGGGAGCCGAACACCGGGGAGCTGTTTTTT. It translates to CASTREPNTGELFF.

V usage is TRBV11-2 and J usage is TRBJ1-3; TRBD1 is a possible D gene (5 bases). V was pared by 1 base and J by 4 bases, with 5 bases between. In germline, CDR1 is SGHAT, CDR2 FQNNGV. The CDR3 is 13 residues long. CDR3 sequence (DNA): TGTGCCAGCAGCTTAGGGACAGGAAACACCATATATTTT. Amino acid sequence: CASSLGTGNTIYF.

The V gene is TRBV7-2, the J gene TRBJ2-2, with D possibly matching TRBD2 (5 bases). The germline gives CDR1 SGHTA, CDR2 FQGNSA. The CDR3 has 15 residues. Trimming removed 1 base at V and 5 bases at J, with 11 bases between. The CDR3 nucleotides are TGTGCCAGCAGCTTAGTTGTACCGGGGACCGGGGAGCTGTTTTTT. This codes for CASSLVVPGTGELFF.

This rearrangement joins TRBV5-1 to TRBJ2-7; 7 nucleotides line up with TRBD1. Germline-derived CDR1 and CDR2 are SGHRS and YFSETQ. V gave up 0 bases and J gave up 4 bases; unmatched junction bases: 4. The CDR3 covers 14 residues. CDR3 sequence (DNA): TGCGCCAGCAGCTTGGTAACAGGGGCTTACGAGCAGTACTTC. Translating gives CASSLVTGAYEQYF. The full variable domain, rest sourced from reference TRBV5-1 and TRBJ2-7, is KAGVTQTPRYLIKTRGQQVTLSCSPISGHRSVSWYQQTPGQGLQFLFEYFSETQRNKGNFPGRFSGRQFSNSRSEMNVSTLELGDSALYLCASSLVTGAYEQYFGPGTRLTVT.

The V and J genes are TRBV18 and TRBJ1-2; possibly TRBD1 for D (6 bases). CDR1 KGHSH and CDR2 LQKENI come from the germline V gene. V was clipped by 5 bases and J by 8 bases, with 15 bases between them. This CDR3 is 13 amino acids long. The CDR3 region is CASSETGVWGYTF. The CDR3 coding sequence is TGTGCCAGCTCAGAGACAGGTGTATGGGGCTACACCTTC.

This sequence joins TRBV9 and TRBJ2-3; TRBD2 aligns across 8 bases. Germline lookup yields CDR1 SGDLS and CDR2 YYNGEE. V gave up 4 bases and J gave up 1 base; unmatched junction bases: 14. This CDR3 has 18 residues. Here the CDR3 reads CASSTREGRGGGTDTQYF. The DNA of the CDR3 is TGTGCCAGCAGCACCCGCGAGGGCCGGGGGGGAGGCACAGATACGCAGTATTTT.

J is TRBJ2-5 and V is TRBV7-9; 9 nucleotides agree with TRBD1. Germline assignment: CDR1 SEHNR and CDR2 FQNEAQ (reference sequence). This CDR3 has 15 amino acids. J lost 2 bases, V lost 7 bases, and 8 bases had no gene match. CDR3 sequence (DNA): TGTGCCAGCATGGACCGGGACAGGGTACAAGAGACCCAGTACTTC. It codes for CASMDRDRVQETQYF. The full variable domain, its missing parts supplied by reference TRBV7-9 and TRBJ2-5, is DTGVSQNPRHKITKRGQNVTFRCDPISEHNRLYWYRQTLGQGPEFLTYFQNEAQLEKSRLLSDRFSAERPKGSFSTLEIQRTEQGDSAMYLCASMDRDRVQETQYFGPGTRLLVL.

The chain links TRBV4-1 to TRBJ2-4, with TRBD2 identical over 9 bases. CDR1 is MGHRA and CDR2 is YSYEKL in the germline V gene. V was pared by 5 bases and J by 3 bases, with 11 bases of the junction left unmatched. CDR3 length: 17 residues. The CDR3 loop is CASSTGGAGGLKNIQYF. The CDR3 bases are TGCGCCAGCAGCACAGGCGGGGCGGGGGGGCTCAAAAACATTCAGTACTTC.

J is TRBJ2-3 and V is TRBV4-1; 7 nucleotides align to TRBD2. The CDR3 extends over 20 amino acids. Germline V gene data show CDR1 as MGHRA and CDR2 as YSYEKL. V shed 3 bases, J shed 2 bases, and the junction held 20 bases outside the gene matches. The CDR3 loop is CASSQAGVSRGSFPTDTQYF. In DNA, the CDR3 is TGCGCCAGCAGCCAGGCTGGGGTTTCGCGGGGGAGCTTCCCCACAGATACGCAGTATTTT.

This chain uses TRBV4-3 with TRBJ1-6, with TRBD1 matching 9 bases. This CDR3 has 15 amino acids. Trimming cost V 5 bases and J 9 bases; bases outside gene matches: 8. Per germline, CDR1 LGHNA and CDR2 YSLEER. CDR3 loop: CASSADRGEGSPLHF. The DNA for the CDR3 is TGCGCCAGCAGCGCGGACAGGGGAGAAGGTTCACCCCTCCACTTT.

This rearrangement joins TRBV21-1 to TRBJ1-2; the D call of TRBD1 is as the table states it, not checked on the DNA. TRBV21-1 is a pseudogene segment. The CDR3 extends over 16 amino acids. CDR3 DNA: TGTGCCAGCAGCAAAGTGGGGCAGCCCACTAACTATGGCTACACCTTC. This encodes CASSKVGQPTNYGYTF.

V and J are TRBV11-2 and TRBJ2-2; D ambiguous. The CDR3 sequence is 13 residues long. Trimming pared 5 bases from V and 5 bases from J, leaving 9 bases between. Germline V gene sequence: CDR1 SGHAT, CDR2 FQNNGV. The CDR3 DNA follows: TGTGCCAGCAGCCTCCCTTTAACCGGGGAGCTGTTTTTT. This sequence encodes CASSLPLTGELFF. Complete variable domain (other parts from reference TRBV11-2 and TRBJ2-2): EAGVAQSPRYKIIEKRQSVAFWCNPISGHATLYWYQQILGQGPKLLIQFQNNGVVDDSQLPKDRFSAERLKGVDSTLKIQPAKLEDSAVYLCASSLPLTGELFFGEGSRLTVL.

The chain couples TRBV19 to TRBJ2-1, with TRBD1 matching over 8 bases. The V gene end was trimmed by 10 bases and the J gene end by 7 bases; junction bases not matched to a gene: 12. The CDR3 covers 14 residues. Germline V gene sequence: CDR1 LNHDA, CDR2 SQIVND (reference sequence). DNA for the CDR3: TGTGCCACCTCCATGGACAGGGAGAGGAATGAGCAGTTCTTC. As protein: CATSMDRERNEQFF. Based on the CDR3 plus reference TRBV19 and TRBJ2-1, the full variable domain is DGGITQSPKYLFRKEGQNVTLSCEQNLNHDAMYWYRQDPGQGLRLIYYSQIVNDFQKGDIAEGYSVSREKKESFPLTVTSAQKNPTAFYLCATSMDRERNEQFFGPGTRLTVL.

The chain is built from TRBV30 and TRBJ2-7; maybe TRBD1 (5 bases). The length of the CDR3 is 14 residues. The V gene lost 4 bases and the J gene lost 3 bases, with 16 bases spanning the gap. Germline CDR1 is GTSNPN and CDR2 is SVGIG (reference sequence). The CDR3 reads CAWTLTAIGYEQYF. The CDR3 DNA is TGTGCCTGGACCCTGACAGCGATCGGCTACGAGCAGTACTTC.

V is TRBV5-1 and J is TRBJ2-6, with 7 positions matching TRBD2. Looked up from germline, CDR1 is SGHRS and CDR2 is YFSETQ. With 0 bases clipped from V and 4 bases from J, the junction kept 7 bases outside the gene matches. This CDR3 spans 17 amino acids. In DNA form, the CDR3 reads TGCGCCAGCAGCTTGGAGTCAGGGAGGGCCGGGGCCAACGTCCTGACTTTC. Amino acid sequence: CASSLESGRAGANVLTF.

This clone was seen only once. This chain connects TRBV14 to TRBJ1-1, with no clear D. The V end was cut by 4 bases, the J end by 0 bases, with 6 bases between. CDR1 and CDR2 (germline): SGHDN, FVKESK. This CDR3 is 13 amino acids long. The CDR3 spells CASSPSLNTEAFF. The CDR3 DNA follows: TGTGCCAGCAGCCCAAGCCTGAACACTGAAGCTTTCTTT.

The chain carries TRBV30 and TRBJ2-7; 12 bases match TRBD2. Germline assignment: CDR1 GTSNPN and CDR2 SVGIG (reference sequence). The CDR3 is made up of 17 amino acids. The trim removed 1 base at V and 2 bases at J, leaving 9 bases unmatched. The CDR3 DNA follows: TGTGCCTGGAGTGCACGACCGACTAGCGGGGGCCCCTACGAGCAGTACTTC. Its translation: CAWSARPTSGGPYEQYF.

The chain carries TRBV27 and TRBJ2-1, with TRBD1 matching over 8 bases. Germline loops: CDR1 MNHEY, CDR2 SMNVEV (reference sequence). CDR3 length equals 12 residues. The V and J ends lost 8 bases and 4 bases, in that order; junction bases with no gene match: 1. The CDR3 bases are TGTGCCAGCGGGGACAGGTACAATGAGCAGTTCTTC. Its protein product is CASGDRYNEQFF.

This chain connects TRBV9 to TRBJ1-2; D is undetermined. Germline V gene sequence: CDR1 SGDLS, CDR2 YYNGEE. V was cut by 1 base and J by 3 bases, with 10 bases left in between. CDR3 size: 14 residues. This CDR3 reads CASSVSTPDYGYTF. CDR3 in DNA: TGTGCCAGCAGCGTAAGCACCCCTGACTATGGCTACACCTTC. The whole variable domain, filled in from reference TRBV9 and TRBJ1-2, reads DSGVTQTPKHLITATGQRVTLRCSPRSGDLSVYWYQQSLDQGLQFLIQYYNGEERAKGNILERFSAQQFPDLHSELNLSSLELGDSALYFCASSVSTPDYGYTFGSGTRLTVV.

This clone was seen only a few times. The chain combines TRBV23-1 with TRBJ1-1; 7 bases map to TRBD1. TRBV23-1 is classed as an ORF, of uncertain function. The CDR3 length is 13 residues. V gave up 0 bases and J gave up 8 bases; unmatched junction bases: 3. CDR3 loop: CASSQSAGQEAFF. CDR3 nucleotide sequence: TGCGCCAGCAGTCAATCGGCGGGACAGGAAGCTTTCTTT.

This chain's CDR3 is CASSYSGGTGTSPLHF. In DNA form, the CDR3 reads TGTGCCAGCAGTTACTCGGGAGGGACGGGAACATCACCCCTCCACTTT. V and J are TRBV6-5 and TRBJ1-6; tentative D call: TRBD1 (5 bases). The V gene's germline CDR1 is MNHEY and CDR2 SVGAGI. CDR3 length: 16 residues. Trimming removed 0 bases at V and 10 bases at J, with 16 bases between.

The chain carries TRBV5-8 and TRBJ1-5, with D possibly matching TRBD1 (6 bases). Trimming took 1 base from V and 0 from J, leaving 8 bases between them. CDR1 and CDR2 from the germline V gene are SGHTS and YDEGEE. The CDR3 sequence is 15 residues long. CDR3 DNA: TGTGCCAGCAGCTTGTCAGGGGATAGCAATCAGCCCCAGCATTTT. Its translation: CASSLSGDSNQPQHF.

The chain uses TRBV4-1 and TRBJ1-2; a possible D gene is TRBD1 (5 bases). Germline V lookup: CDR1 MGHRA, CDR2 YSYEKL. This CDR3 comprises 18 residues. V lost 1 base to trimming and J lost 1 base, with 19 bases between them. In nucleotides, the CDR3 is TGCGCCAGCAGCCAAGTTCCGACAGTTCCAGACCTTAACTATGGCTACACCTTC. As protein: CASSQVPTVPDLNYGYTF.

The V gene is TRBV7-8, the J gene TRBJ2-7, with D possibly being TRBD2 (6 bases). V shed 7 bases and J shed 5 bases, with 24 bases lying between them. Germline V lookup: CDR1 SGHVS, CDR2 FQNEAQ. The CDR3 consists of 16 residues. The CDR3 DNA reads TGTGCCAGCATCCAAGGAGGGGAAGCGGTCGGAGACGAGCAGTACTTC. It translates to CASIQGGEAVGDEQYF.

This clone was recorded a few times. At one end the junction does not follow the germline gene, possibly because of a read error. This rearrangement joins TRBV9 to TRBJ1-1; 7 nucleotides match TRBD1. Germline V gene lookup returns CDR1 SGDLS and CDR2 YYNGEE. CDR3 length: 15 residues. The CDR3 DNA is TGTGCCAGCAGCGTAGAGGGCTTGAGACAGGGATACCCGTTATTT. This sequence encodes CASSVEGLRQGYPLF.

J is TRBJ2-7 and V is TRBV11-3; D call uncertain. Germline V gene sequence: CDR1 SGHNT, CDR2 YENEEA. Trimming pared 5 bases from V and 6 bases from J, leaving 14 bases between. This CDR3 comprises 13 residues. The CDR3 region is CASSPGVVGEQYF. The DNA for the CDR3 is TGTGCCAGCAGCCCAGGTGTGGTTGGCGAGCAGTACTTC.

The table lists this clone with a count of one. Other DNA sequences from this sample encode an identical CDR3 as well. The rearrangement uses TRBV6-4 and TRBJ2-2; 8 bases are a match to TRBD1. Germline-derived CDR1 and CDR2 are MRHNA and SNTAGT. There are 15 residues in the CDR3. With V trimmed by 2 bases and J by 1 base, 0 bases remained unmatched. The CDR3 sequence is CASSDGQGNTGELFF. In DNA, the CDR3 is TGTGCCAGCAGTGACGGACAGGGGAACACCGGGGAGCTGTTTTTT.

The chain links TRBV6-1 to TRBJ2-1; TRBD2 matches 12 bases. Germline V gene lookup returns CDR1 MNHNS and CDR2 SASEGT. The trim removed 2 bases at V and 0 bases at J, leaving 20 bases unmatched. The CDR3 covers 23 residues. CDR3 in amino acids: CASSESRLGTSGRYFSSYNEQFF. The CDR3 DNA follows: TGTGCCAGCAGTGAAAGTAGGTTGGGGACTAGCGGGCGGTACTTTAGCTCCTACAATGAGCAGTTCTTC.